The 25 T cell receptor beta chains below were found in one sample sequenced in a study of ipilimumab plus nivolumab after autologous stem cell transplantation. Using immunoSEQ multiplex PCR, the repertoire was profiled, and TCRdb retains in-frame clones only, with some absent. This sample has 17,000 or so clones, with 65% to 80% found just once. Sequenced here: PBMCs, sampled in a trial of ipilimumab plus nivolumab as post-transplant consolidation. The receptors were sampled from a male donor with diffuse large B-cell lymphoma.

CDR3 region: CASSVGTGTYGYTF. Here the CDR3 DNA reads TGTGCCAGCAGCGTTGGGACAGGAACGTATGGCTACACCTTC. The chain links TRBV9 to TRBJ1-2; 8 positions agree with TRBD1. Trimming removed 2 bases from V and 5 bases from J; junction bases left unmatched: 5. In germline, CDR1 is SGDLS, CDR2 YYNGEE. The CDR3 loop spans 14 amino acids.

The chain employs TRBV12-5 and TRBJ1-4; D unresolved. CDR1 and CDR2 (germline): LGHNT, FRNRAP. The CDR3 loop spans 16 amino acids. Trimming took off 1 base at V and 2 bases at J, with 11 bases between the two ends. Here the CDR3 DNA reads TGTGCTAGTGGTTTGGAGAGACGTACTACTAATGAAAAACTGTTTTTT. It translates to CASGLERRTTNEKLFF.

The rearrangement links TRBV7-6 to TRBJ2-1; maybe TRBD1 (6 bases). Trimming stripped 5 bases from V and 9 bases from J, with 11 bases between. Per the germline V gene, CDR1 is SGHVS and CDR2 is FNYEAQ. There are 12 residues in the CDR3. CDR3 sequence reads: CASSTGHTEQFF. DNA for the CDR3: TGTGCCAGCAGCACAGGGCACACTGAGCAGTTCTTC.

The CDR3 bases are TGTGCCAGTAGCTGGGAAGGGGCAGGGGGCTGGAACACTGAAGCTTTCTTT. Amino acids: CASSWEGAGGWNTEAFF. The gene calls are TRBV19 and TRBJ1-1, with 8 bases lining up with TRBD1. The CDR3 consists of 17 residues. With 6 bases clipped from V and 1 base from J, the junction kept 13 bases outside the gene matches. CDR1 and CDR2 from the germline V gene are LNHDA and SQIVND (reference sequence). Full variable domain (remainder filled in from reference TRBV19 and TRBJ1-1): DGGITQSPKYLFRKEGQNVTLSCEQNLNHDAMYWYRQDPGQGLRLIYYSQIVNDFQKGDIAEGYSVSREKKESFPLTVTSAQKNPTAFYLCASSWEGAGGWNTEAFFGQGTRLTVV.

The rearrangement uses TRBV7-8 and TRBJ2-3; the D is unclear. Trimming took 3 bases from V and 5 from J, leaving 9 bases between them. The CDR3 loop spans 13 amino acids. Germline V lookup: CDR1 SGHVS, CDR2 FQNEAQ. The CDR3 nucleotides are TGTGCCAGCAGCTTTACTAATCTAGATACGCAGTATTTT. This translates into CASSFTNLDTQYF.

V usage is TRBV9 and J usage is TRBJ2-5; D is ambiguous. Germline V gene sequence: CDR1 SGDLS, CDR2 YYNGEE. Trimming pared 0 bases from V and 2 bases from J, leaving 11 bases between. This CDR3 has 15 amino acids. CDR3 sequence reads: CASSVGGSLQETQYF. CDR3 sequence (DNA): TGTGCCAGCAGCGTAGGTGGCTCCTTACAAGAGACCCAGTACTTC.

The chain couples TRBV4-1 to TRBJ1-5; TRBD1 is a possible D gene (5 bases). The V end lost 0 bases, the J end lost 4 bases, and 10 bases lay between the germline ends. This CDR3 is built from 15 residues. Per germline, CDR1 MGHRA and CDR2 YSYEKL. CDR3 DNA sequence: TGCGCCAGCAGCCAAGATGGACACCAAAATCAGCCCCAGCATTTT. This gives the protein CASSQDGHQNQPQHF.

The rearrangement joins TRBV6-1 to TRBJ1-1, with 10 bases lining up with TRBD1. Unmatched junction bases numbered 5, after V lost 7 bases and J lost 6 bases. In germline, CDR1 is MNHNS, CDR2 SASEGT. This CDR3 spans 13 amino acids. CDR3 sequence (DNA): TGTGCCAGCACCGGGACAGGGGTCGCTGAAGCTTTCTTT. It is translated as CASTGTGVAEAFF.

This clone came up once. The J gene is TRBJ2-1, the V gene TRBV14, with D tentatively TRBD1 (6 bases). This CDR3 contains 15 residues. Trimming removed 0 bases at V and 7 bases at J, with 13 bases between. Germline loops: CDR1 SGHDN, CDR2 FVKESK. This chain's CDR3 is CASSQDRGLTNEQFF. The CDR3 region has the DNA TGTGCCAGCAGCCAAGACAGGGGCCTAACAAATGAGCAGTTCTTC. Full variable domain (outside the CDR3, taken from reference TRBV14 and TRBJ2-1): EAGVTQFPSHSVIEKGQTVTLRCDPISGHDNLYWYRRVMGKEIKFLLHFVKESKQDESGMPNNRFLAERTGGTYSTLKVQPAELEDSGVYFCASSQDRGLTNEQFFGPGTRLTVL.

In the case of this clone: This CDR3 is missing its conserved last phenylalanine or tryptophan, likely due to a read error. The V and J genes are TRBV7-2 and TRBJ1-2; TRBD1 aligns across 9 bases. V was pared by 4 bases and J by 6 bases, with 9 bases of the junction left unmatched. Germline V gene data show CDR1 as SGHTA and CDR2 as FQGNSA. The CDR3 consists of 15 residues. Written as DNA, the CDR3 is TGTGCCAGCAGCTCCACCGGGACAGGGTTTAATGGCTACACCCTC. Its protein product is CASSSTGTGFNGYTL.

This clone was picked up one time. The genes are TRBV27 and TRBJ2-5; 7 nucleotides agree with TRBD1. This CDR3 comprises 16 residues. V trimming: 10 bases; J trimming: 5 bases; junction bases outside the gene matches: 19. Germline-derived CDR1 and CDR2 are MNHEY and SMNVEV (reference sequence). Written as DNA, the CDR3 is TGTGCCATCAGGAATCCCTCCCACAGGGGCAGGGAGACCCAGTACTTC. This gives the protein CAIRNPSHRGRETQYF.

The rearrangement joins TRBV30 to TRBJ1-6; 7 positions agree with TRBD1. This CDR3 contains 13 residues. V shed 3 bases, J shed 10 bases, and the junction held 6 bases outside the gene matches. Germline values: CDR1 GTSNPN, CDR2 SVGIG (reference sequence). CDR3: CAWRSRGSSPLHF. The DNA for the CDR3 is TGTGCCTGGAGGTCCAGGGGGTCCTCACCCCTCCACTTT.

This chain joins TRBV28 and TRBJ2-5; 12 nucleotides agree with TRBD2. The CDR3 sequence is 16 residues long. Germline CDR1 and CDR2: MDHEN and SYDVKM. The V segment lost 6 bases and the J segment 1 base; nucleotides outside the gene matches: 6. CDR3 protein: CASSPGLAGLQETQYF. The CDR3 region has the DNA TGTGCCAGCAGCCCGGGACTAGCGGGCCTCCAAGAGACCCAGTACTTC. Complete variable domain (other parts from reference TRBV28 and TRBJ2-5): DVKVTQSSRYLVKRTGEKVFLECVQDMDHENMFWYRQDPGLGLRLIYFSYDVKMKEKGDIPEGYSVSREKKERFSLILESASTNQTSMYLCASSPGLAGLQETQYFGPGTRLLVL.

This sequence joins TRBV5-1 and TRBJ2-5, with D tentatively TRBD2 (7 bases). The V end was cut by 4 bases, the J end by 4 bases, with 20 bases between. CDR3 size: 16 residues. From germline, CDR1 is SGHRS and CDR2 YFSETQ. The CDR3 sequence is CASSKEQGGIGETQYF. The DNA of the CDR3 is TGCGCCAGCAGCAAGGAACAGGGAGGGATTGGAGAGACCCAGTACTTC.

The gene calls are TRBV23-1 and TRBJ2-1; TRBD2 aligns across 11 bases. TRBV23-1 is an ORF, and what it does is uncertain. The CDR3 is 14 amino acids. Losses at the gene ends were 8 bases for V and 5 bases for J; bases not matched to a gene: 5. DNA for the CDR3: TGCGCCAGCCTTAGCGGGAGGGATGACAATGAGCAGTTCTTC. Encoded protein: CASLSGRDDNEQFF.

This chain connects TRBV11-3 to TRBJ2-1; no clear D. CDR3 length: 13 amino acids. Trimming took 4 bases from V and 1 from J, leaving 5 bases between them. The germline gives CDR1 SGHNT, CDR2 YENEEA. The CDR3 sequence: CASSSSSYNEQFF. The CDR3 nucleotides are TGTGCCAGCAGCTCTAGTTCCTACAATGAGCAGTTCTTC.

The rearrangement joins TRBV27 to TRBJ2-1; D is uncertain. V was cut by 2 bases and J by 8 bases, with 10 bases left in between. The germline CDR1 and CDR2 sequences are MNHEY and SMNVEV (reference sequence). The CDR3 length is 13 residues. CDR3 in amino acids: CASSLRRRDEQFF. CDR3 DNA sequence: TGTGCCAGCAGTTTAAGGAGAAGGGATGAGCAGTTCTTC.

CDR3 sequence reads: CASSLSRAEETQYF. The CDR3 DNA reads as TGTGCCAGCAGCTTAAGCAGGGCAGAAGAGACCCAGTACTTC. The rearrangement uses TRBV7-3 and TRBJ2-5; TRBD1 might be the D (5 bases). Germline V gives CDR1 SGHTA, CDR2 FQGTGA. The CDR3 extends over 14 amino acids. V was cut by 1 base and J by 3 bases, with 9 bases left in between.

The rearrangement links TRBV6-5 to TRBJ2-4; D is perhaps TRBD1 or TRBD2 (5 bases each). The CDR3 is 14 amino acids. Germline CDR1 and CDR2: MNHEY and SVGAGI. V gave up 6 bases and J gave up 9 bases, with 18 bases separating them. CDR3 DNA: TGTGCCAGCAGAAGGGACCGAAGGGAGATCATTCAGTACTTC. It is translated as CASRRDRREIIQYF.

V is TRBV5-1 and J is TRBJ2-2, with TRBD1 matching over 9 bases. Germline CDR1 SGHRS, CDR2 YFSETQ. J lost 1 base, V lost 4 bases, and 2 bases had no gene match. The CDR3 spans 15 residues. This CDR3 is CASSLGQGNTGELFF. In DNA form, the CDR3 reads TGCGCCAGCAGCCTGGGACAGGGGAACACCGGGGAGCTGTTTTTT.

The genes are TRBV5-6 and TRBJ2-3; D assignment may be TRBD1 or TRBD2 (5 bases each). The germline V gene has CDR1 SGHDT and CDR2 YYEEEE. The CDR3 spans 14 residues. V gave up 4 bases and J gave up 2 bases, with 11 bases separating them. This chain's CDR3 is CASSHYGTTDTQYF. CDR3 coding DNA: TGTGCCAGCAGCCATTACGGGACCACAGATACGCAGTATTTT.

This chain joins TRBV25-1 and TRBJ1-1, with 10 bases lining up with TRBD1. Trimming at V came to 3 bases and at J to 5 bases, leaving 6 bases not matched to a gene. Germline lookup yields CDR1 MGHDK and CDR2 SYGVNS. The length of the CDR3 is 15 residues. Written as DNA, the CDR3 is TGTGCCAGCAGTGATCCCGACAGGGGGCGGACTGAAGCTTTCTTT. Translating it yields CASSDPDRGRTEAFF.

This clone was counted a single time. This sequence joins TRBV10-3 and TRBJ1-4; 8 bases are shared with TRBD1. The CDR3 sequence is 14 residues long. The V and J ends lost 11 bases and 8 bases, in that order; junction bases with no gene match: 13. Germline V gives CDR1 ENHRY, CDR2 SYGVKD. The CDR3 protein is CASRRSGGQEKLFF. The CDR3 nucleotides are TGTGCCTCGAGAAGGTCAGGGGGCCAGGAAAAACTGTTTTTT.

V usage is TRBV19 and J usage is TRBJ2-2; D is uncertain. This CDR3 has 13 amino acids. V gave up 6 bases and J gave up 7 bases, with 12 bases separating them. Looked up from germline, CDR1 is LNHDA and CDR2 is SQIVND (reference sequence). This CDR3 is CASSPNRVGELFF. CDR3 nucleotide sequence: TGTGCCAGTAGCCCGAATAGGGTCGGGGAGCTGTTTTTT.

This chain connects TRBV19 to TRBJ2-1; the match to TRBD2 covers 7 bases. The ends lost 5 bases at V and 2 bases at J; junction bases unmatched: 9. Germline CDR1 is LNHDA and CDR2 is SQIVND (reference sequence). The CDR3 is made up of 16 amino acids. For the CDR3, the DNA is TGTGCCAGTAGTGGGAGGGCCCTCAGACCCTACAATGAGCAGTTCTTC. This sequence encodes CASSGRALRPYNEQFF.